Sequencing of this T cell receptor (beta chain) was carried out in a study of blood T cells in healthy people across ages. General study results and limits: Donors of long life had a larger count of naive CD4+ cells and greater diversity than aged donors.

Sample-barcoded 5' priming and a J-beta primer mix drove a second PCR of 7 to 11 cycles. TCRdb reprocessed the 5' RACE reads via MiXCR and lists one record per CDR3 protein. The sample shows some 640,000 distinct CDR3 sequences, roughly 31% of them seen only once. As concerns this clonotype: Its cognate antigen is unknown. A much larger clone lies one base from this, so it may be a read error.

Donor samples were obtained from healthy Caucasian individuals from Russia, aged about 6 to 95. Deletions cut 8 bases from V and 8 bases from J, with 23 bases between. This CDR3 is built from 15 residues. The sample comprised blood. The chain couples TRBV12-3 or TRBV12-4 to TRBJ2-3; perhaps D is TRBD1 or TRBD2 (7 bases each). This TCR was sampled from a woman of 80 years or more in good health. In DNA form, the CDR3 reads TGTGCCAGCGGCAGGGGGGGAGTAGCTATGGGTACGCAGTATTTT. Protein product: CASGRGGVAMGTQYF.